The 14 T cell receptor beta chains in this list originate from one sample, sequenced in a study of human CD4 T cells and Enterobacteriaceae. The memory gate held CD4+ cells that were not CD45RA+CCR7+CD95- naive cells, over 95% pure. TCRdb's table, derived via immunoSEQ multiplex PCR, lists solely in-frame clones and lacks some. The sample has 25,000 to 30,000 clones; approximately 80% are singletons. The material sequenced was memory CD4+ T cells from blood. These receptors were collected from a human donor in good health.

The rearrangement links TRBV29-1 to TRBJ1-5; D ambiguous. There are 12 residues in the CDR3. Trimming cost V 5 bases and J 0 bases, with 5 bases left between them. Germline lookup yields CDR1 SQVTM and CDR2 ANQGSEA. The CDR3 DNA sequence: TGCAGCGTTTCTAATAGCAATCAGCCCCAGCATTTT. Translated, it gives CSVSNSNQPQHF.

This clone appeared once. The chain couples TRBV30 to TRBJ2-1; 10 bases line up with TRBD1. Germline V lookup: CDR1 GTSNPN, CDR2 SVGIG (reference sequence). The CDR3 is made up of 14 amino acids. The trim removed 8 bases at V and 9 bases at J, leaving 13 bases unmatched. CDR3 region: CAPRRDRGGSEQFF. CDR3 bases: TGTGCCCCCCGCCGGGACAGGGGAGGGAGTGAGCAGTTCTTC.

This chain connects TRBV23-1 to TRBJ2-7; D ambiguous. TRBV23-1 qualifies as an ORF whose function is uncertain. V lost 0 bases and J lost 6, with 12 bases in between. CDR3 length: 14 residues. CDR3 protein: CASSQSRYPCEQYF. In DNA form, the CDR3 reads TGCGCCAGCAGTCAATCACGGTACCCCTGCGAGCAGTACTTC.

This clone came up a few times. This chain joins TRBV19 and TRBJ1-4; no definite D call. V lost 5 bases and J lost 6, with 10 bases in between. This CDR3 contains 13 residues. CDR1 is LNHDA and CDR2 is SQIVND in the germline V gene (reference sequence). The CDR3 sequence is CASSEGPDEKLFF. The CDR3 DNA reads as TGTGCCAGTAGTGAAGGTCCCGATGAAAAACTGTTTTTT.

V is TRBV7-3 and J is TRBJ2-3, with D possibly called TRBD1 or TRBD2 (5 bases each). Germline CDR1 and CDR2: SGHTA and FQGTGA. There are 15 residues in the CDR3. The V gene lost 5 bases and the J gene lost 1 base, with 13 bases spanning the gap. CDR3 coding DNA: TGTGCCAGCAGCCTGTACCGGGACGGCACAGATACGCAGTATTTT. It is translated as CASSLYRDGTDTQYF.

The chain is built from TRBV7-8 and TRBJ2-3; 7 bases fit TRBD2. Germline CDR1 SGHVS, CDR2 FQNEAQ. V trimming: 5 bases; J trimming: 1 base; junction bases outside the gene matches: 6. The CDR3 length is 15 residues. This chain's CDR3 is CASSPASGRTDTQYF. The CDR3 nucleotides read TGTGCCAGCAGCCCAGCTAGCGGACGCACAGATACGCAGTATTTT.

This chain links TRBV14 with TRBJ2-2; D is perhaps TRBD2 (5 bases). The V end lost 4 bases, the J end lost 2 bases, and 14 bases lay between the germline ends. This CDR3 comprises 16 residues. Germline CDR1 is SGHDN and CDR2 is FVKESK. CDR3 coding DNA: TGTGCCAGCAGCCTTATCGGACTCGATAACACCGGGGAGCTGTTTTTT. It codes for CASSLIGLDNTGELFF.

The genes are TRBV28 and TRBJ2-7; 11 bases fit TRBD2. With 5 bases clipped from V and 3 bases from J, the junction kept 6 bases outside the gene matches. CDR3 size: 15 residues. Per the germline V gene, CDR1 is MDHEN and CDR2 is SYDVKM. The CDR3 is CASSPRLAGSYEQYF. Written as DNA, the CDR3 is TGTGCCAGCAGTCCCCGACTAGCGGGAAGCTACGAGCAGTACTTC. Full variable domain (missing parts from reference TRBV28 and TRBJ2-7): DVKVTQSSRYLVKRTGEKVFLECVQDMDHENMFWYRQDPGLGLRLIYFSYDVKMKEKGDIPEGYSVSREKKERFSLILESASTNQTSMYLCASSPRLAGSYEQYFGPGTRLTVT.

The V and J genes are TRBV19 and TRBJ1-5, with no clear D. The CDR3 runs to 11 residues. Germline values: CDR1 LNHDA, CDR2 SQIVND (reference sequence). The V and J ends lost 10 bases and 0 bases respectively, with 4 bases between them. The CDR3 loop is CATNSNQPQHF. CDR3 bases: TGTGCCACCAATAGCAATCAGCCCCAGCATTTT.

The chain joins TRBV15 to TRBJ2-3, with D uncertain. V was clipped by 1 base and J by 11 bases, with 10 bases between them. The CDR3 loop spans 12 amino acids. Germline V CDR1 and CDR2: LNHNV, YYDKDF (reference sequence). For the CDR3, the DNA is TGTGCCACCAGCAGAGGTTCGGGCAGGCAGTATTTT. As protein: CATSRGSGRQYF.

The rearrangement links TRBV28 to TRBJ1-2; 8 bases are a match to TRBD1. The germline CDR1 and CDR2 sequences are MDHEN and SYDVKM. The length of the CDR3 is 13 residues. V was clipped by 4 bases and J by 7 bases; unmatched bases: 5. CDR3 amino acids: CASSSDRGGGYTF. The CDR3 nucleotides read TGTGCCAGCAGTTCCGACAGGGGAGGTGGCTACACCTTC.

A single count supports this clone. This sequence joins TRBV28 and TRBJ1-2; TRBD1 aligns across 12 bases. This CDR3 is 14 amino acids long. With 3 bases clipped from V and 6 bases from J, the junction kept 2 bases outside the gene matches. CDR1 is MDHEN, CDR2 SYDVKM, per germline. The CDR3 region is CASSLGQGANGYTF. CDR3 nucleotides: TGTGCCAGCAGTTTGGGACAGGGGGCGAATGGCTACACCTTC.

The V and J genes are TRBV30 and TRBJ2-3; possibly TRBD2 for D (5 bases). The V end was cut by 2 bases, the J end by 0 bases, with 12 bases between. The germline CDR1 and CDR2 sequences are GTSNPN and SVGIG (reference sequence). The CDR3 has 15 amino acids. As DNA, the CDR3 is TGTGCCTGGAGTCTGGAGCGGATAAGCACAGATACGCAGTATTTT. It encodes CAWSLERISTDTQYF. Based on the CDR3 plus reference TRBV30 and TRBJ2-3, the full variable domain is SQTIHQWPATLVQPVGSPLSLECTVEGTSNPNLYWYRQAAGRGLQLLFYSVGIGQISSEVPQNLSASRPQDRQFILSSKKLLLSDSGFYLCAWSLERISTDTQYFGPGTRLTVL.

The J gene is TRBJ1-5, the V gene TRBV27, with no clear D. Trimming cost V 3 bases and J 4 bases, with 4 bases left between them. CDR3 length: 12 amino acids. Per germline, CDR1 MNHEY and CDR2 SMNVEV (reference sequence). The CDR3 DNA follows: TGTGCCAGCAGTTTCGCGAATCAGCCCCAGCATTTT. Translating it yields CASSFANQPQHF.